This TCR beta chain appears in the sequencing data of a study of shared clonotypes between healthy human individuals. Broader study findings: Sharing of clonotypes among donors was expected to vary with sequencing depth. For naive CD4 cells, around 5% of clonotypes were shared across a handful of donors. In the sorted subsets, rarefaction showed sequencing was incomplete despite large depth.

The CDR3 contains 15 residues. From germline, CDR1 is MDHEN and CDR2 SYDVKM. Trimming at V came to 0 bases and at J to 5 bases, leaving 7 bases not matched to a gene. Genomic DNA per cell subset filled all wells of several immunoSEQ plates. The table came from immunoSEQ multiplex PCR; TCRdb's copy has only in-frame clones and leaves some out. Of approximately 2.1 million clones listed, 90% to 95% were seen once; the top ten hold 0.39%. Regarding this clone: Its antigen is not identified.

The sequence was obtained from a man aged 18 to 29 in good health. Some clones in this sample may be carry-over from other donors' samples. The V and J genes are TRBV28 and TRBJ2-7; 7 bases are a match to TRBD1. Material: naive CD4+ T cells from PBMCs. Subset denoted: CD45RA+ positively selected. Here the CDR3 DNA reads TGTGCCAGCAGTTTATGGACAGGGAACTACGACGAGCAGTACTTC. It translates to CASSLWTGNYDEQYF.